This T cell receptor beta chain was recovered during a study of CD8 T cells in Susac syndrome. An input of about 0.45 to 1 ug of RNA was subjected to reverse transcription using random hexamers. TCRdb processed the immunoSEQ multiplex PCR reads anew with MiXCR; each CDR3 protein has one entry. The repertoire holds 150,000 to 200,000 distinct CDR3 sequences, with around 93% as singletons. This CDR3 is built from 12 residues. The V gene lost 4 bases and the J gene lost 7 bases, with 10 bases spanning the gap. Germline V lookup: CDR1 LGHDT, CDR2 YNNKEL (reference sequence). The TCR originated in a human donor in good health. The sample comprised CD4+ T cells from PBMCs. The chain combines TRBV3-1 with TRBJ1-1; D possibly corresponds to TRBD1 (5 bases). The CDR3 bases are TGTGCCAGCAGCCCTCTGGGGCGTGAAGCTTTCTTT. Translation gives CASSPLGREAFF.